Following are 9 T cell receptor beta chains from one sample sequenced in a study of beta chain features in type 1 diabetes. These receptors' targets are unknown. The study reverse transcribed the entire isolated RNA, so it sequenced expressed TCRB transcripts. TCRdb keeps only in-frame clones here, not all; method: immunoSEQ multiplex PCR. The table records roughly 130,000 clones, roughly 15% of them present only once. Study-wide results and limits: Shortening of TCRB CDR3s, moderate but significant, appeared in all four CD4+ subsets of Type 1 diabetes patients.

The sequenced sample was central memory CD4+ T cells from blood. The receptors stem from a man aged 25 to 45 with type 1 diabetes.

The chain carries TRBV7-9 and TRBJ2-7; D remains unclear. Trimming removed 1 base at V and 9 bases at J, with 19 bases between. Germline V lookup: CDR1 SEHNR, CDR2 FQNEAQ (reference sequence). There are 15 residues in the CDR3. The CDR3 region has the DNA TGTGCCAGCAGCTTAGAAGCGTACTTCACTGGGGTGCAGTACTTC. Its translation is CASSLEAYFTGVQYF.

Many counts were recorded for this clone. The chain combines TRBV4-3 with TRBJ2-2; D gene uncertain. This CDR3 is built from 16 residues. Germline V gives CDR1 LGHNA, CDR2 YSLEER. V was shortened by 0 bases and J by 2 bases, with 10 bases between the two germline ends. CDR3 residues: CASSQDLAVNTGELFF. The CDR3 DNA is TGCGCCAGCAGCCAAGATCTCGCGGTTAACACCGGGGAGCTGTTTTTT.

This clone was counted a few times. This chain connects TRBV2 to TRBJ2-1; D ambiguous. The germline CDR1 and CDR2 sequences are SNHLY and FYNNEI. This CDR3 contains 13 residues. The V and J ends lost 8 bases and 0 bases respectively, with 8 bases between them. The CDR3 loop is CASATSSYNEQFF. The CDR3, as DNA: TGTGCCAGCGCGACGAGCTCCTACAATGAGCAGTTCTTC.

The J gene is TRBJ2-7, the V gene TRBV7-3; possible D gene TRBD2, 5 bases. V lost 0 bases to trimming and J lost 4 bases, with 7 bases between them. CDR1 and CDR2 (germline): SGHTA, FQGTGA. The CDR3 extends over 13 amino acids. The CDR3: CASSLTRGYEQYF. Here the CDR3 DNA reads TGTGCCAGCAGCTTAACAAGAGGGTACGAGCAGTACTTC.

This clone showed up just a few times. The chain links TRBV18 to TRBJ2-1, with TRBD2 identical over 10 bases. V shed 3 bases, J shed 0 bases, and the junction held 2 bases outside the gene matches. Germline lookup yields CDR1 KGHSH and CDR2 LQKENI. The CDR3 loop spans 16 amino acids. CDR3 bases: TGTGCCAGCTCACCTAGCGGGGGGTTCTCCTACAATGAGCAGTTCTTC. This gives the protein CASSPSGGFSYNEQFF.

This clone showed up just a few times. This sequence joins TRBV6-5 and TRBJ1-3; 8 nucleotides agree with TRBD1. With V trimmed by 6 bases and J by 4 bases, 8 bases remained unmatched. CDR1 and CDR2 (germline): MNHEY, SVGAGI. This CDR3 spans 15 amino acids. CDR3: CASSPGTGAGNTIYF. The CDR3, as DNA: TGTGCCAGCAGCCCGGGGACAGGAGCGGGAAACACCATATATTTT.

The chain links TRBV4-2 to TRBJ1-2; D unresolved. The length of the CDR3 is 14 residues. Trimming cost V 5 bases and J 4 bases, with 14 bases left between them. CDR1 and CDR2 from the germline V gene are LGHNA and YNFKEQ. The DNA of the CDR3 is TGTGCCAGCAGCTTGTCCGGGGTTGGCTATGGCTACACCTTC. Amino acid sequence: CASSLSGVGYGYTF.

This clone showed up just a few times. The chain is built from TRBV5-1 and TRBJ2-1, with TRBD1 matching over 7 bases. Germline assignment: CDR1 SGHRS and CDR2 YFSETQ. Unmatched junction bases numbered 7, after V lost 4 bases and J lost 6 bases. This CDR3 has 14 residues. CDR3 in DNA: TGCGCCAGCAGCCGGGGACAGCAATCCAATGAGCAGTTCTTC. Protein sequence: CASSRGQQSNEQFF. Full variable domain (rest looked up from reference TRBV5-1 and TRBJ2-1): KAGVTQTPRYLIKTRGQQVTLSCSPISGHRSVSWYQQTPGQGLQFLFEYFSETQRNKGNFPGRFSGRQFSNSRSEMNVSTLELGDSALYLCASSRGQQSNEQFFGPGTRLTVL.

There are a few counts of this clone. V and J are TRBV25-1 and TRBJ1-2, with 8 nucleotides matching TRBD1. Germline V gene lookup returns CDR1 MGHDK and CDR2 SYGVNS. The CDR3 extends over 13 amino acids. The ends lost 4 bases at V and 6 bases at J; junction bases unmatched: 4. CDR3 region: CASSAAGGDGYTF. For the CDR3, the DNA is TGTGCCAGCAGTGCGGCAGGGGGCGATGGCTACACCTTC.